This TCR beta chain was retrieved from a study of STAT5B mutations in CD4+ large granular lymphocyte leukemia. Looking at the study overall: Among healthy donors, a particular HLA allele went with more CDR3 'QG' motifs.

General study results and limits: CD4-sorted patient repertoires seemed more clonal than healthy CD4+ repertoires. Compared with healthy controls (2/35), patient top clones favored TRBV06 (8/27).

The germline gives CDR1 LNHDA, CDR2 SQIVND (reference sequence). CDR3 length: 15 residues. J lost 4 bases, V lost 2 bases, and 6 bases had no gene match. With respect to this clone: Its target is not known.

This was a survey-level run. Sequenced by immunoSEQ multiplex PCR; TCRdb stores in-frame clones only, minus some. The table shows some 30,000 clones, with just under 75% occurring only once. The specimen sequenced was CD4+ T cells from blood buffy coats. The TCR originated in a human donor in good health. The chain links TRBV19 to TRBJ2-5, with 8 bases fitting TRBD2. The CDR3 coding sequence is TGTGCCAGTAGTATACTCGGGAGGGGACGAGAGACCCAGTACTTC. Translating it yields CASSILGRGRETQYF.